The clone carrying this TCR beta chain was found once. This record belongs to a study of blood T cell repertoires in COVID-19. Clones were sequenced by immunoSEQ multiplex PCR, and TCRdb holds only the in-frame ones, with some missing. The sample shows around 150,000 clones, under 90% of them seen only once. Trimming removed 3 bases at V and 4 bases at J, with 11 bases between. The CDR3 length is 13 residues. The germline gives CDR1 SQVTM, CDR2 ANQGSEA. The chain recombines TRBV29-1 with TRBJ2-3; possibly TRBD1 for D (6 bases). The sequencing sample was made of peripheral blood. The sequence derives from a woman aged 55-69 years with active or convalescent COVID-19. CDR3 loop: CSVDSGAADTQYF. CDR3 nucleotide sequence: TGCAGCGTTGATTCAGGGGCTGCAGATACGCAGTATTTT.